These 5 T cell receptor beta chains share one sample of origin, sequenced in a study of T cell responses to AZD1222 COVID-19 vaccine. Assay used: immunoSEQ multiplex PCR; TCRdb lists only in-frame clones, some missing. The table has about 140,000 clones, around 88% seen once. The sample in question was peripheral blood, obtained on day 0 of AZD1222 vaccination. These TCRs come from an adult in good health.

This clone was recorded a few times. The V gene is TRBV11-2, the J gene TRBJ1-5; D gene unclear. This CDR3 has 14 residues. The V end lost 0 bases, the J end lost 7 bases, and 10 bases lay between the germline ends. Germline CDR1 is SGHAT and CDR2 is FQNNGV. As DNA, the CDR3 is TGTGCCAGCAGCTTAGATCTCCCGGGGCAGCCCCAGCATTTT. It translates to CASSLDLPGQPQHF.

The genes are TRBV27 and TRBJ2-7, with 11 bases aligning to TRBD1. The CDR3 has 18 amino acids. The J segment lost 1 base and the V segment lost 2 bases, leaving 10 bases of the junction unmatched. Germline-derived CDR1 and CDR2 are MNHEY and SMNVEV (reference sequence). CDR3 protein: CASSLRTGTGGGSYEQYF. The CDR3 bases are TGTGCCAGCAGTTTACGGACCGGGACAGGGGGGGGATCCTACGAGCAGTACTTC.

This sequence joins TRBV10-2 and TRBJ2-7, with 12 bases identical to TRBD2. There are 19 residues in the CDR3. CDR1 is WSHSY, CDR2 SAAADI, per germline. The J segment lost 1 base and the V segment lost 1 base, leaving 11 bases of the junction unmatched. CDR3 loop: CASSELDGLAGLESYEQYF. In nucleotides, the CDR3 is TGCGCCAGCAGTGAGTTGGATGGACTAGCGGGACTGGAGTCCTACGAGCAGTACTTC.

The V call is TRBV2, the J call TRBJ2-7, with TRBD2 as a possible D gene (6 bases). The CDR3 has 13 amino acids. Germline V gene lookup returns CDR1 SNHLY and CDR2 FYNNEI. V was clipped by 10 bases and J by 3 bases, with 16 bases between them. The CDR3 loop reads CATCRDFLYEQYF. For the CDR3, the DNA is TGTGCCACCTGCCGGGACTTTCTCTACGAGCAGTACTTC.

V usage is TRBV7-2 and J usage is TRBJ1-2; TRBD1 matches at 11 bases. Germline loops: CDR1 SGHTA, CDR2 FQGNSA. V was pared by 4 bases and J by 4 bases, with 5 bases of the junction left unmatched. The CDR3 consists of 15 residues. CDR3 coding DNA: TGTGCCAGCAGCTCCGGACAGGGGGCGGCCTATGGCTACACCTTC. Translated: CASSSGQGAAYGYTF.